This passage covers 17 T cell receptor beta chains from one sample sequenced in a study of vaccination effects on CD4 cells after COVID-19. Antigen-specific CD4+ T cell clonotypes were called by their expansion after viral peptide-pool culture in ViraFEST. Following culture for roughly 10 days, CD4+ T cells were isolated. Subjects were given two BNT162b2 or mRNA-1273 vaccine doses. Their recognized antigens are unknown. Sequencing used immunoSEQ multiplex PCR; TCRdb keeps in-frame clones, though not all of them. The sample records roughly 16,000 clones, around 76% being singletons. The input for sequencing was CD4+ T cells from PBMCs cultured with HCoV-NL63 spike peptides, taken after COVID-19 vaccination. Source of these receptors: a human donor who received a COVID-19 vaccine.

The rearrangement joins TRBV11-3 to TRBJ2-3, with 7 nucleotides matching TRBD2. Germline lookup yields CDR1 SGHNT and CDR2 YENEEA. The CDR3 is made up of 19 amino acids. The ends lost 0 bases at V and 2 bases at J; junction bases unmatched: 14. The DNA for the CDR3 is TGTGCCAGCAGCTTAGATCCCCCCGGGGTAGCGGGTTTCACAGATACGCAGTATTTT. This encodes CASSLDPPGVAGFTDTQYF.

This clone was counted a single time. The chain employs TRBV5-4 and TRBJ1-5; 8 bases are a match to TRBD1. This CDR3 is built from 14 residues. With 4 bases clipped from V and 4 bases from J, the junction kept 4 bases outside the gene matches. Germline V gene lookup returns CDR1 SGHNT and CDR2 YYREEE (reference sequence). The CDR3 protein is CASSQDRVNQPQHF. CDR3 nucleotides: TGTGCCAGCAGCCAGGACAGGGTGAATCAGCCCCAGCATTTT. Supplemented by reference TRBV5-4 and TRBJ1-5, the full variable domain reads ETGVTQSPTHLIKTRGQQVTLRCSSQSGHNTVSWYQQALGQGPQFIFQYYREEENGRGNFPPRFSGLQFPNYSSELNVNALELDDSALYLCASSQDRVNQPQHFGDGTRLSIL.

Note on this clone: At one end, the junction sequence differs from germline, possibly due to a read error. The genes are TRBV12-5 and TRBJ2-5; 9 nucleotides match TRBD2. This CDR3 has 11 amino acids. CDR1 is LGHNT and CDR2 is FRNRAP in the germline V gene. DNA of the CDR3: TGCGCGACTAGCGGACAAGAGACCCAGTACTTC. Its translation: CATSGQETQYF.

The rearrangement joins TRBV5-1 to TRBJ1-1; tentatively, D is TRBD1 (5 bases). The CDR3 contains 15 residues. Deletions cut 4 bases from V and 1 base from J, with 14 bases between. Germline lookup yields CDR1 SGHRS and CDR2 YFSETQ. CDR3 coding DNA: TGCGCCAGCAGCCTCGGGGGGGTACAGAACACTGAAGCTTTCTTT. Amino acids: CASSLGGVQNTEAFF.

The V call is TRBV28, the J call TRBJ1-2; D unresolved. The V gene lost 8 bases and the J gene lost 5 bases, with 12 bases spanning the gap. The germline V gene has CDR1 MDHEN and CDR2 SYDVKM. The length of the CDR3 is 12 residues. The CDR3 is CASRPGEYGYTF. CDR3 DNA sequence: TGTGCCAGCCGACCAGGCGAGTATGGCTACACCTTC.

The chain has TRBV7-9 and TRBJ1-5, with D perhaps TRBD1 (6 bases). The germline gives CDR1 SEHNR, CDR2 FQNEAQ (reference sequence). This CDR3 has 17 residues. V was cut by 5 bases and J by 1 base, with 18 bases left in between. DNA for the CDR3: TGTGCCAGCAGCCGGGGGGGGCTCGTTTTGAGCAATCAGCCCCAGCATTTT. Its translation: CASSRGGLVLSNQPQHF.

The chain uses TRBV13 and TRBJ2-7; 8 nucleotides agree with TRBD1. Trimming took 5 bases from V and 7 from J; bases not matched to a gene: 13. This CDR3 has 15 residues. Germline V gives CDR1 PRHDT, CDR2 FYEKMQ (reference sequence). The CDR3 here is CASSQGARIFREQYF. The CDR3 bases are TGTGCCAGCAGCCAGGGGGCTAGAATCTTTCGTGAGCAGTACTTC. Complete variable domain (other parts from reference TRBV13 and TRBJ2-7): AAGVIQSPRHLIKEKRETATLKCYPIPRHDTVYWYQQGPGQDPQFLISFYEKMQSDKGSIPDRFSAQQFSDYHSELNMSSLELGDSALYFCASSQGARIFREQYFGPGTRLTVT.

The chain recombines TRBV7-2 with TRBJ1-3; D gene uncertain. Between the trimmed V and J ends, which lost 1 base and 4 bases, there was a span of 11 bases. The CDR3 has 15 amino acids. Per the germline V gene, CDR1 is SGHTA and CDR2 is FQGNSA. CDR3 nucleotides: TGTGCCAGCAGCTTAGGAGGGTTCAGGGGAAACACCATATATTTT. Protein: CASSLGGFRGNTIYF.

This CDR3 reads CASSRTSAGKGYTF. The CDR3 DNA is TGTGCCAGCAGCCGGACATCGGCGGGGAAAGGCTACACCTTC. The chain has TRBV7-9 and TRBJ1-2; a possible D gene is TRBD1 (5 bases). The CDR3 contains 14 residues. Germline V lookup: CDR1 SEHNR, CDR2 FQNEAQ (reference sequence). With 5 bases removed from V and 8 bases from J, the gap between germline ends came to 18 bases.

The rearrangement links TRBV6-5 to TRBJ2-5; TRBD1 agrees at 7 bases. CDR1 and CDR2 (germline): MNHEY, SVGAGI. This CDR3 comprises 15 residues. The V segment lost 6 bases and the J segment 3 bases; nucleotides outside the gene matches: 10. CDR3 DNA: TGTGCCAGCAGCCGGAACCACAGGGGTGAAGAGACCCAGTACTTC. It codes for CASSRNHRGEETQYF.

The chain joins TRBV6-2 or TRBV6-3 to TRBJ2-3, with TRBD2 identical over 13 bases. The CDR3 contains 18 residues. Germline V lookup: CDR1 MNHEY, CDR2 SVGEGT. V gave up 2 bases and J gave up 0 bases; unmatched junction bases: 5. For the CDR3, the DNA is TGTGCCAGCAGTTACCGGGGACTAGCGGGAACTAGCACAGATACGCAGTATTTT. This translates into CASSYRGLAGTSTDTQYF.

This chain links TRBV5-6 with TRBJ2-2; D remains ambiguous. CDR3 length: 12 amino acids. The germline gives CDR1 SGHDT, CDR2 YYEEEE. V lost 0 bases and J lost 7, with 4 bases in between. DNA for the CDR3: TGTGCCAGCAGCTTGGTTAACGGGGAGCTGTTTTTT. Encoded protein: CASSLVNGELFF.

The chain joins TRBV6-6 to TRBJ1-1; 10 bases are a match to TRBD1. With V trimmed by 6 bases and J by 1 base, 8 bases remained unmatched. This CDR3 region has 16 residues. CDR1 is MNHNY, CDR2 SVGAGI, per germline (reference sequence). CDR3 nucleotide sequence: TGTGCCAGCAGCGACAGGGGGCTCGGAGCGAACACTGAAGCTTTCTTT. Encoded protein: CASSDRGLGANTEAFF.

The V and J genes are TRBV18 and TRBJ1-3; a weak D match, TRBD1 (5 bases). CDR1 and CDR2 from the germline V gene are KGHSH and LQKENI. The CDR3 totals 18 residues. The ends were cut back, 2 bases at V and 0 bases at J, with 17 bases in the middle. The CDR3 nucleotides are TGTGCCAGCTCACCAGAAATCTTGGGGCCTCGCTCTGGAAACACCATATATTTT. It codes for CASSPEILGPRSGNTIYF.

The chain combines TRBV12-3 or TRBV12-4 with TRBJ2-5; D ambiguous. The CDR3 totals 11 residues. V lost 5 bases, J lost 6 bases, and 7 bases lay in between. In DNA form, the CDR3 reads TGTGCCAGCAGTACGAGACAGACCCAGTACTTC. Its translation: CASSTRQTQYF.

This clone was detected only a few times. The rearrangement joins TRBV18 to TRBJ1-3; TRBD1 aligns across 10 bases. With V trimmed by 3 bases and J by 7 bases, 0 bases remained unmatched. Germline V lookup: CDR1 KGHSH, CDR2 LQKENI. The CDR3 has 13 amino acids. This chain's CDR3 is CASSPGQGNTIYF. The CDR3 DNA reads TGTGCCAGCTCACCGGGACAGGGGAACACCATATATTTT.

This clone has only one observation. The V gene is TRBV2, the J gene TRBJ2-7; the D is unclear. Per the germline V gene, CDR1 is SNHLY and CDR2 is FYNNEI. V gave up 9 bases and J gave up 3 bases, with 9 bases separating them. The CDR3 totals 11 residues. This chain's CDR3 is CASLFFYEQYF. In DNA, the CDR3 is TGTGCCAGTTTGTTTTTCTACGAGCAGTACTTC.